This TCR beta chain was observed in a study of blood T cell repertoires in COVID-19. Study at large: Samples came from the United States, Italy and Spain, spanning acute and convalescent COVID-19. T cells, B-cell-depleted T cells, or PBMCs supplied cDNA or gDNA.

CDR3 length: 14 amino acids. From germline, CDR1 is LGHDT and CDR2 YNNKEL (reference sequence). Trimming cost V 6 bases and J 4 bases, with 12 bases left between them. Authors' processing steps: It was from reference gene primer amplification that nucleated cell counts were estimated. Measured with immunoSEQ multiplex PCR; TCRdb has only the in-frame clones, and not every one. The V and J calls and clone size come from that table; D and trimming were worked out from the DNA. This sample has some 300,000 clones; approximately 86% occur once, and the top ten carry over 10%. This receptor was taken from a woman aged 70-85 years with COVID-19, enrolled during active disease. Sample: peripheral blood. This rearrangement joins TRBV3-1 (or the pseudogene TRBV3-2) to TRBJ2-2, with D hard to call. CDR3 region: CASRPDIFTGELFF. The CDR3 DNA is TGTGCCAGCAGACCCGACATTTTCACCGGGGAGCTGTTTTTT.